This paragraph reports one TCR beta chain. Only one count was recorded for this clone. There is no known antigen for this receptor. Base qualities are not at hand, and no much larger clone is one base apart. This specimen belongs to a study of shared clonotypes between healthy human individuals (dated by TCRdb to the early 2020s). The study in broad terms: The cohort included three men and a couple of women between 18 and 49 years of age. Per donor, three plates each were used for CD4 naive and CD4 memory, two for CD8 naive, and one for CD8 memory. Leukapheresis yielded between about 0.9 and 9.5 billion PBMCs per donor. To increase sequencing depth and limit assay-specific biases, different laboratories used diverse techniques to prepare libraries and sequence TCR repertoires. To estimate repertoire size and how much clonotype sharing occurs between individuals, the study deeply sequenced the blood TCR repertoires of five healthy adults. Summary of the overall study and its limitations: Pairwise subsampling indicated that sequencing depth was expected to affect the degree of clonotype sharing among donors. Only blood was sampled, and tissue TCR repertoires likely differ from those in blood. Rarefaction of sorted-subset datasets indicated incomplete sequencing despite the large sequencing depth. Larger estimated clonotype richness was generally found for naive subsets than for memory subsets. The genetic and exposure-history diversity represented was limited by the small number of donors. Clonotypes shared by all four sorted-subset donors showed higher generation probabilities than non-shared clonotypes. Across four donors, roughly 5.4% of naive CD4, around 3.5% of naive CD8, under 2.5% of memory CD4, and over 0.35% of memory CD8 clonotypes were shared.

The germline V gene (reference sequence) specifies LNHNV as CDR1 and YYDKDF as CDR2. From V the trimming removes 4 bases and from J it removes 0 bases, while the gene matches leave 2 bases of the junction unaccounted for. The cysteine opens and the phenylalanine closes a CDR3 of 15 amino acids. Only the CDR3 DNA is retained, 45 bases long and in frame from the first base. The donors were healthy, HIV-negative adults who had no recently reported acute infections or vaccinations. Only Caucasian adults living in Nashville, Tennessee, USA were represented among the donors. CD4+ T cells were enriched by magnetic negative selection; naive cells were then positively selected on CD45RA, and the negative fraction formed the memory subset. Blood was obtained by leukapheresis, after which PBMCs were separated by Ficoll-Histopaque density gradient centrifugation and cryopreserved in liquid nitrogen vapor phase. Purity and quantity of every magnetically sorted T cell population were checked by analytical flow cytometry. From each sorted fraction, genomic DNA was isolated and quantified by UV absorbance on a Nanodrop 2000c.

TCR CDR3 regions were amplified from genomic DNA by multiplex PCR using the deep immunoSEQ assay. For each cell subset, the extracted genomic DNA was distributed evenly across all wells of several immunoSEQ 96-well plates, and each plate served as one replicate. For sorted subsets, approximately 210 ng genomic DNA, equal to 30,000 to 35,000 T cell genomes, was loaded into each replicate PCR. The purified libraries were quantified using a Qubit 3.0 fluorometer, sized with a Bioanalyzer 2100, and then quantified again using the KAPA Library Quantification kit. Every immunoSEQ 96-well plate was sequenced on a separate single-read 150-cycle Illumina NextSeq 550 flow cell. Per the authors' processing: Because the immunoSEQ output held only junctional sequences and lacked quality scores, the filtering could not match the filtering applied to full-length reads. To assign V/J genes and CDR3, sequences were annotated against IMGT germline references using PyIR, a Python wrapper for IgBLAST v1.9. Reads with weak V/J assignments (E-value above 1e-6), missing CDR3, stop codons, out-of-frame junctions, or ambiguous translated residues were removed. V3J clonotypes were defined as sequences sharing an identical inferred V gene, J gene, and CDR3 amino acid sequence. To compute the percentage overlap between repertoires, the number of shared unique clonotypes was divided by the size of the smaller repertoire. Repertoire richness was assessed with RTK rarefaction, the Chao1 estimator, and Recon v2.1 estimates of unobserved clonotypes. For all TCRbeta clonotypes obtained by the gDNA method from a few donors, generation probabilities were computed with OLGA. Held by TCRdb, this immuneACCESS table contains in-frame sequences only and omits some clones. Under half of the omission traces to an unresolved V gene where checked; the cause of the rest is unknown. V and J calls and clone size are those listed in that table; D and trimming were worked out from the DNA. The table for this sample lists roughly 1,600,000 clones; around 98.5% of them were counted only once. The top ten hold approximately 0.4% of the sample.

This clonotype was obtained from a man under 40 in good health. The material sequenced was naive CD4+ T cells sorted from blood. According to the study, the label for this sample's cell subset or site signals: CD45RA+ positively selected. The V and J segments used are TRBV15 and TRBJ1-3, and 8 junctional nucleotides match TRBD1. CDR3 loop: CATSTDRGSGNTIYF. At the DNA level, the sequence is TGTGCCACCAGCACCGACAGGGGCTCTGGAAACACCATATATTTT.